A selection of T cell receptor beta chains follows, all from one sample in a study of T cells after yellow fever vaccination. A single record per CDR3 protein comes from TCRdb applying MiXCR to the 5' RACE reads. The table has about 550,000 distinct CDR3 sequences, 15% to 20% seen once. The sample in question was PBMCs, obtained 15 days after the yellow fever booster vaccination. The receptors shown here come from a young man who received the YFV17D yellow fever vaccine. The CDR3 runs from the conserved cysteine through the conserved F or W. D genes are given only for firm matches. The size field is filled for only some rows; it gives once, few, many or a size class.

TRBV10-3	14	NA	NA	TRBJ1-4	CAISESVIVEKLFF	TGTGCCATCAGTGAGTCTGTGATTGTTGAAAAACTGTTTTTT
TRBV18	14	many	NA	TRBJ1-1	CASSRGGGTTEAFF	TGTGCCAGCTCACGAGGAGGGGGAACAACTGAAGCTTTCTTT
TRBV20-1	13	few	NA	TRBJ2-3	CSVFSASTDTQYF	TGCAGTGTGTTTAGCGCAAGCACAGATACGCAGTATTTT
TRBV7-9	15	few	NA	TRBJ1-1	CASSLDRGRNTEAFF	TGTGCCAGCAGCTTAGATCGGGGTAGGAACACTGAAGCTTTCTTT
TRBV5-8	14	NA	NA	TRBJ2-7	CASSPGHSPYEQYF	TGTGCCAGCAGCCCGGGACATTCCCCCTACGAGCAGTACTTC
TRBV15	14	few	NA	TRBJ2-2	CATNERGLTGELFF	TGTGCCACCAACGAACGGGGGCTGACCGGGGAGCTGTTTTTT
TRBV7-3	13	NA	NA	TRBJ2-1	CASSPGNYNEQFF	TGTGCCAGCAGCCCGGGCAACTACAATGAGCAGTTCTTC
TRBV20-1	11	few	NA	TRBJ1-3	CSARVGNTIYF	TGCAGTGCTAGAGTTGGAAACACCATATATTTT
TRBV5-5	15	NA	TRBD2	TRBJ2-3	CASSFLAGGPDTQYF	TGTGCCAGCAGCTTCTTGGCGGGAGGGCCTGATACGCAGTATTTT
TRBV5-1	14	few	NA	TRBJ2-7	CASSWAAGSYEQYF	TGCGCCAGCAGCTGGGCGGCAGGGTCATACGAGCAGTACTTC
TRBV18	16	many	TRBD1	TRBJ1-5	CASSPRGDRQNQPQHF	TGTGCCAGCTCACCTCGAGGGGACAGGCAGAATCAGCCCCAGCATTTT